This entry lists 15 T cell receptor beta chains sequenced from one sample in a study of blood T cell repertoires in COVID-19. The data were produced by immunoSEQ multiplex PCR, yet TCRdb's version contains in-frame clones alone and is incomplete. In the table there are approximately 240,000 clones, about 80% of which are singletons. Specimen: peripheral blood. The receptors originated from an elderly woman with active or convalescent COVID-19.

The CDR3 DNA reads as TGCGCCAGCAGCTTGGGCTCCGGACAGCTTAATGAAAAACTGTTTTTT. This sequence encodes CASSLGSGQLNEKLFF. This chain uses TRBV5-1 with TRBJ1-4, with D perhaps matching TRBD1 (6 bases). The CDR3 contains 16 residues. V lost 0 bases and J 4 bases, leaving 13 bases between the germline ends. CDR1 is SGHRS, CDR2 YFSETQ, per germline.

The V and J genes are TRBV19 and TRBJ2-2, with a weak D call TRBD2 (6 bases). V shed 6 bases and J shed 4 bases, with 15 bases lying between them. From germline, CDR1 is LNHDA and CDR2 SQIVND (reference sequence). This CDR3 has 15 amino acids. The CDR3 sequence: CASSLGRRVTGELFF. For the CDR3, the DNA is TGTGCCAGTAGCTTGGGGCGGAGGGTCACCGGGGAGCTGTTTTTT.

This chain connects TRBV2 to TRBJ1-1; tentatively, D is TRBD1 (6 bases). The CDR3 spans 14 residues. Looked up from germline, CDR1 is SNHLY and CDR2 is FYNNEI. The ends were cut back, 4 bases at V and 4 bases at J, with 13 bases in the middle. CDR3: CASSVRDTSTEAFF. The CDR3 DNA sequence: TGTGCCAGCAGTGTCCGGGACACCTCCACTGAAGCTTTCTTT.

Only a few counts were recorded for this clone. This chain joins TRBV5-1 and TRBJ2-1, with 9 bases identical to TRBD2. V shed 4 bases, J shed 0 bases, and the junction held 14 bases outside the gene matches. This CDR3 comprises 19 residues. CDR1 SGHRS and CDR2 YFSETQ come from the germline V gene. CDR3 loop: CASSLGSGGSMSSYNEQFF. DNA for the CDR3: TGCGCCAGCAGCCTGGGGAGCGGGGGGTCGATGAGCTCCTACAATGAGCAGTTCTTC.

This clone was found a few times. This chain uses TRBV28 with TRBJ2-7; TRBD1 agrees at 9 bases. The ends lost 6 bases at V and 7 bases at J; junction bases unmatched: 10. Germline V CDR1 and CDR2: MDHEN, SYDVKM. This CDR3 region has 14 residues. Here the CDR3 reads CASRPTGGRSEQYF. Written as DNA, the CDR3 is TGTGCCAGCAGACCGACAGGGGGAAGGAGTGAGCAGTACTTC.

The rearrangement uses TRBV6-5 and TRBJ2-5; 9 nucleotides agree with TRBD1. Per the germline V gene, CDR1 is MNHEY and CDR2 is SVGAGI. V lost 6 bases to trimming and J lost 5 bases; unmatched junction nucleotides: 7. The CDR3 runs 14 residues. CDR3 nucleotides: TGTGCCAGCAGCCCAACAGGGGGCATCGAGACCCAGTACTTC. Amino acid sequence: CASSPTGGIETQYF.

This chain uses TRBV11-3 with TRBJ2-7, with TRBD2 matching 7 bases. CDR3 length equals 15 residues. V lost 1 base to trimming and J lost 0 bases; unmatched junction nucleotides: 3. Germline lookup yields CDR1 SGHNT and CDR2 YENEEA. The CDR3 DNA is TGTGCCAGCAGCTTAGGCTCGGGGGGCTCCTACGAGCAGTACTTC. This sequence encodes CASSLGSGGSYEQYF.

This chain links TRBV11-3 with TRBJ2-6; TRBD1 matches at 8 bases. The V gene's germline CDR1 is SGHNT and CDR2 YENEEA. V was clipped by 2 bases and J by 3 bases; unmatched bases: 6. This CDR3 comprises 17 residues. CDR3 coding DNA: TGTGCCAGCAGCTTATTATCAGGGGGCTTTGGGGCCAACGTCCTGACTTTC. Its translation is CASSLLSGGFGANVLTF.

The sample holds a few counts of this clone. This chain links TRBV7-8 with TRBJ2-7; 8 nucleotides line up with TRBD1. Germline trimming cut 1 base from V and 7 bases from J; bases unmatched to any gene: 12. Germline lookup yields CDR1 SGHVS and CDR2 FQNEAQ. The CDR3 spans 16 residues. CDR3 in amino acids: CASSLGPPGQASEQYF. The CDR3 coding sequence is TGTGCCAGCAGCTTAGGGCCCCCGGGACAGGCTTCTGAGCAGTACTTC.

This clone was picked up many times. The CDR3 loop is CASSSPRNTIYF. In DNA, the CDR3 is TGTGCCAGCAGCTCCCCTCGAAACACCATATATTTT. The rearrangement uses TRBV3-1 (or the pseudogene TRBV3-2) and TRBJ1-3; D not resolved. The germline gives CDR1 LGHDT, CDR2 YNNKEL (reference sequence). Deletions cut 5 bases from V and 5 bases from J, with 7 bases between. The length of the CDR3 is 12 residues.

The gene calls are TRBV10-2 and TRBJ2-1; 14 positions agree with TRBD2. The V gene end was trimmed by 10 bases and the J gene end by 12 bases; junction bases not matched to a gene: 11. CDR1 is WSHSY and CDR2 is SAAADI in the germline V gene. The CDR3 runs 14 residues. The CDR3 reads CAIKTSGGVDGQFF. The CDR3 DNA follows: TGCGCCATAAAGACTAGCGGGGGGGTCGATGGGCAGTTCTTC.

Notes on this clone: The identical CDR3 is also encoded by other nucleotide sequences in the sample. J is TRBJ1-1 and V is TRBV5-1; D remains ambiguous. Germline V gene data show CDR1 as SGHRS and CDR2 as YFSETQ. CDR3 length: 14 residues. V lost 0 bases to trimming and J lost 1 base, with 7 bases between them. CDR3 DNA sequence: TGCGCCAGCAGCTTGGAAGCCGGGAACACTGAAGCTTTCTTT. It is translated as CASSLEAGNTEAFF.

This clone has more than one count but fewer than ten. The chain recombines TRBV6-5 with TRBJ2-7; a weak D match, TRBD1 (6 bases). This CDR3 has 11 residues. Between the trimmed V and J ends, which lost 5 bases and 5 bases, there was a span of 7 bases. Germline V gene sequence: CDR1 MNHEY, CDR2 SVGAGI. The CDR3 loop reads CASSQGNEQYF. CDR3 bases: TGTGCCAGCAGTCAGGGGAACGAGCAGTACTTC.

The chain joins TRBV2 to TRBJ1-5; TRBD1 matches at 7 bases. V lost 5 bases and J lost 6; bases outside the gene matches: 7. The germline CDR1 and CDR2 sequences are SNHLY and FYNNEI. The CDR3 runs to 14 residues. CDR3 sequence reads: CASSPRGNGQPQHF. CDR3 bases: TGTGCCAGCAGTCCCAGGGGGAACGGTCAGCCCCAGCATTTT.

The genes are TRBV10-1 and TRBJ1-2; D may be TRBD1 (5 bases). This CDR3 is built from 17 residues. CDR1 and CDR2 from the germline V gene are WNHNN and SYGVQD (reference sequence). V was shortened by 3 bases and J by 4 bases, with 21 bases between the two germline ends. CDR3 sequence reads: CASSDLPGPLRIYGYTF. CDR3 DNA: TGCGCCAGCAGTGATTTGCCAGGGCCCCTCCGTATCTATGGCTACACCTTC.